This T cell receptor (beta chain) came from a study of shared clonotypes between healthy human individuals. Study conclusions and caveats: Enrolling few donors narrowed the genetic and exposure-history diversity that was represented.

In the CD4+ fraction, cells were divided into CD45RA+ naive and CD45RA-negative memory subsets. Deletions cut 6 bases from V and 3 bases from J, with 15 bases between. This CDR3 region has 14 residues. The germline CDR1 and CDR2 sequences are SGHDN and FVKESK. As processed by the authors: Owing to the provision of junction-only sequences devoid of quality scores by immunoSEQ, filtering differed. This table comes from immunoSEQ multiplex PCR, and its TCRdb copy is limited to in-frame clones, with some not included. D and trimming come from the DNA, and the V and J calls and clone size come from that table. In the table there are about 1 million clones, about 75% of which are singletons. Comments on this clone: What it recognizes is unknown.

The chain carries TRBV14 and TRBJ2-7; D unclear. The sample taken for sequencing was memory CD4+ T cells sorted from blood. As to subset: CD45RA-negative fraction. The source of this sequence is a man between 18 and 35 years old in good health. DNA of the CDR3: TGTGCCAGCAGTCCCCTGGGTATGAACTACGAGCAGTACTTC. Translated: CASSPLGMNYEQYF. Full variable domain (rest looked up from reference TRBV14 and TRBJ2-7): EAGVTQFPSHSVIEKGQTVTLRCDPISGHDNLYWYRRVMGKEIKFLLHFVKESKQDESGMPNNRFLAERTGGTYSTLKVQPAELEDSGVYFCASSPLGMNYEQYFGPGTRLTVT.